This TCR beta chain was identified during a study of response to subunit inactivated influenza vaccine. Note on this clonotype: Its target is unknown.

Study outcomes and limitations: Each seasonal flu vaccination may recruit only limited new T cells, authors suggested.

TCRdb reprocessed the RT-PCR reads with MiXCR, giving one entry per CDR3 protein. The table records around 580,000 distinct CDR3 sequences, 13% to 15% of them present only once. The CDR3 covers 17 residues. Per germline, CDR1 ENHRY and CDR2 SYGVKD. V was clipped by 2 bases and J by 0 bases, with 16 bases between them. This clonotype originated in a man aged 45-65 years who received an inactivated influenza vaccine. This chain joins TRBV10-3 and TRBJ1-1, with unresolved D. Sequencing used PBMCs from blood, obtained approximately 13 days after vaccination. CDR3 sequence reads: CAISETLIRTLNTEAFF. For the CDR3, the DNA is TGTGCCATCAGTGAGACATTAATCAGGACCCTGAACACTGAAGCTTTCTTT.